This T cell receptor delta chain originates from a study of DNA immune sequencing with unique molecular identifiers. This clone was seen at least ten times. Genomic DNA underwent 32-plex PCR targeting all 8 TRDV and 4 TRDJ genes. Adapter PCR followed 3 to 4 barcoding PCR cycles that attached a 12-nucleotide UMI. TCRdb re-identified clones in the multiplex PCR reads via CATT. The sample records more than 4,000 delta-chain clones, roughly 13% being singletons. The clonotype comes from a human donor in good health. Sample: gamma-delta T cells enriched from blood buffy coat, or unenriched PBMCs (not recorded which).

The CDR3 bases are TGTGCTCTTGGGGAAAGGGCCCCTAACTATCTAGTACTGGGGGATGACACCGATAAACTCATCTTT. Translated, it gives CALGERAPNYLVLGDDTDKLIF. The chain employs TRDV1 and TRDJ1; 10 positions match TRDD3. Germline V gene sequence: CDR1 TSWWSYY, CDR2 QGS. This CDR3 has 22 residues. J was trimmed by 0 bases and V by 2 bases; bases with no gene match: 21.